One sample yielded the 2 T cell receptor beta chains listed below, sequenced in a study of chemoradiotherapy in HPV16-positive cancers. Here immunoSEQ multiplex PCR was the method, and the copy in TCRdb shows in-frame clones only, minus some. The sample has about 13,000 clones, around 85% seen once. This sample comprised blood, obtained from a patient who underwent chemoradiotherapy. The source is a human donor with HPV-associated anogenital cancer.

This chain links TRBV29-1 with TRBJ1-2, with D unclear. V lost 3 bases, J lost 4 bases, and 15 bases lay in between. The CDR3 contains 14 residues. CDR1 and CDR2 (germline): SQVTM, ANQGSEA. This CDR3 reads CSVDTGLGVYGYTF. DNA for the CDR3: TGCAGCGTTGATACGGGCCTCGGGGTCTATGGCTACACCTTC.

The rearrangement joins TRBV18 to TRBJ1-1, with D perhaps TRBD1 (6 bases). V lost 3 bases to trimming and J lost 1 base, with 9 bases between them. This CDR3 contains 14 residues. The germline gives CDR1 KGHSH, CDR2 LQKENI. The DNA for the CDR3 is TGTGCCAGCTCACCGCAGGGGTGGAACACTGAAGCTTTCTTT. As protein: CASSPQGWNTEAFF.